This entry lists 17 T cell receptor beta chains sequenced from one sample in a study of memory CD4+ T cells and cytomegalovirus serostatus. Produced via immunoSEQ multiplex PCR; TCRdb's table is partial and in-frame only. The sample carries approximately 70,000 clones, 76% recorded once. Single viable CD3+CD4+CD8-CD45RO+ cells were sorted as the memory CD4+ T cells. Sample: memory CD4+ T cells from blood. These receptors all stem from an adult in good health and CMV-seropositive.

The chain uses TRBV15 and TRBJ2-3; 13 bases are shared with TRBD2. The germline gives CDR1 LNHNV, CDR2 YYDKDF (reference sequence). V was clipped by 2 bases and J by 6 bases; unmatched bases: 14. The CDR3 has 19 amino acids. The CDR3 here is CATSRFLPRTSGRWDTQYF. The DNA of the CDR3 is TGTGCCACCAGCAGATTCCTGCCCAGGACTAGCGGGAGATGGGATACGCAGTATTTT.

The chain employs TRBV6-1 and TRBJ1-6; 10 bases line up with TRBD1. V lost 2 bases and J lost 7; bases outside the gene matches: 5. The CDR3 covers 16 residues. Per the germline V gene, CDR1 is MNHNS and CDR2 is SASEGT. The CDR3 region has the DNA TGTGCCAGCAGTGAACTCTCGGGACAGGGGAATTCACCCCTCCACTTT. Its protein is CASSELSGQGNSPLHF.

The chain recombines TRBV2 with TRBJ1-4; D is unresolved. The V gene's germline CDR1 is SNHLY and CDR2 FYNNEI. Trimming took off 7 bases at V and 7 bases at J, with 10 bases between the two ends. The CDR3 spans 12 residues. The CDR3 protein is CASTFMGEKLFF. DNA for the CDR3: TGTGCCAGCACCTTTATGGGTGAAAAACTGTTTTTT.

This chain connects TRBV30 to TRBJ1-3; D gene unclear. The CDR3 sequence is 15 residues long. Trimming shortened V by 3 bases and J by 0 bases, and 12 bases separated the two germline ends. Germline V lookup: CDR1 GTSNPN, CDR2 SVGIG (reference sequence). The CDR3 is CAWRKSGNSGNTIYF. Here the CDR3 DNA reads TGTGCCTGGAGGAAATCCGGGAACTCTGGAAACACCATATATTTT.

This chain links TRBV20-1 with TRBJ1-1; D not certain. This CDR3 region has 11 residues. V was cut by 1 base and J by 7 bases, with 7 bases left in between. Germline V gene sequence: CDR1 DFQATT, CDR2 SNEGSKA (reference sequence). DNA for the CDR3: TGCAGTGCTAGAGGAGAGGTTGAAGCTTTCTTT. Translation gives CSARGEVEAFF.

This chain joins TRBV4-1 and TRBJ1-2, with D perhaps TRBD1 (5 bases). Germline CDR1 and CDR2: MGHRA and YSYEKL. V gave up 3 bases and J gave up 4 bases, with 15 bases separating them. The CDR3 contains 15 residues. DNA of the CDR3: TGCGCCAGCAGCCATCTTACGGGGGGGGTCTATGGCTACACCTTC. It encodes CASSHLTGGVYGYTF.

This sequence joins TRBV2 and TRBJ2-5; a possible D gene is TRBD2 (5 bases). V lost 5 bases and J 5 bases, leaving 6 bases between the germline ends. CDR3 length equals 11 residues. Germline V gene data show CDR1 as SNHLY and CDR2 as FYNNEI. CDR3: CASSPGETQYF. The CDR3 region has the DNA TGTGCCAGCAGTCCGGGGGAGACCCAGTACTTC. Full variable domain (missing parts from reference TRBV2 and TRBJ2-5): EPEVTQTPSHQVTQMGQEVILRCVPISNHLYFYWYRQILGQKVEFLVSFYNNEISEKSEIFDDQFSVERPDGSNFTLKIRSTKLEDSAMYFCASSPGETQYFGPGTRLLVL.

The rearrangement joins TRBV29-1 to TRBJ1-2; D is uncertain. Between the trimmed V and J ends, which lost 4 bases and 3 bases, there was a span of 9 bases. Germline V CDR1 and CDR2: SQVTM, ANQGSEA. The CDR3 extends over 12 amino acids. The CDR3 is CSVAGIDYGYTF. As DNA, the CDR3 is TGCAGCGTTGCGGGGATTGACTATGGCTACACCTTC. The whole variable domain, remainder taken from reference TRBV29-1 and TRBJ1-2, is SAVISQKPSRDICQRGTSLTIQCQVDSQVTMMFWYRQQPGQSLTLIATANQGSEATYESGFVIDKFPISRPNLTFSTLTVSNMSPEDSSIYLCSVAGIDYGYTFGSGTRLTVV.

The rearrangement uses TRBV18 and TRBJ2-6; unclear D gene. From germline, CDR1 is KGHSH and CDR2 LQKENI. The CDR3 spans 14 residues. Trimming took off 2 bases at V and 1 base at J, with 3 bases between the two ends. CDR3 coding DNA: TGTGCCAGCTCACCAGGATCTGGGGCCAACGTCCTGACTTTC. It yields the protein CASSPGSGANVLTF.

The chain combines TRBV6-6 with TRBJ1-2; TRBD1 might be the D (5 bases). The germline gives CDR1 MNHNY, CDR2 SVGAGI (reference sequence). This CDR3 spans 13 amino acids. V dropped 6 bases and J dropped 4 bases, with 12 bases sitting between them. DNA of the CDR3: TGTGCCAGCAGCCCGGGGCCCGGCTATGGCTACACCTTC. Translation gives CASSPGPGYGYTF.

The rearrangement uses TRBV7-2 and TRBJ1-2; 10 bases match TRBD1. J was trimmed by 8 bases and V by 4 bases; bases with no gene match: 10. The CDR3 totals 15 residues. Germline CDR1 SGHTA, CDR2 FQGNSA. The CDR3 loop is CASSSPGQGWGGYTF. In nucleotides, the CDR3 is TGTGCCAGCAGCTCACCGGGACAGGGGTGGGGAGGCTACACCTTC.

The chain links TRBV7-2 to TRBJ1-2; D might be TRBD1 (5 bases). From germline, CDR1 is SGHTA and CDR2 FQGNSA. V dropped 5 bases and J dropped 3 bases, with 22 bases sitting between them. The CDR3 totals 17 residues. This CDR3 is CASSPYTPGTSDYGYTF. CDR3 nucleotide sequence: TGTGCCAGCAGCCCCTATACACCAGGGACTAGCGACTATGGCTACACCTTC.

The chain uses TRBV5-1 and TRBJ2-1; TRBD1 matches at 8 bases. Germline-derived CDR1 and CDR2 are SGHRS and YFSETQ. The CDR3 runs to 14 residues. Trimming cost V 4 bases and J 6 bases; bases outside gene matches: 6. CDR3: CASSTQTGGNEQFF. The CDR3 nucleotides are TGCGCCAGCAGCACTCAAACAGGGGGCAATGAGCAGTTCTTC.

This chain joins TRBV5-1 and TRBJ1-1; no definite D call. This CDR3 has 14 residues. The V and J ends lost 5 bases and 0 bases respectively, with 11 bases between them. Per the germline V gene, CDR1 is SGHRS and CDR2 is YFSETQ. Written as DNA, the CDR3 is TGCGCCAGCAGGAAGGAGGAGTTGAACACTGAAGCTTTCTTT. It is translated as CASRKEELNTEAFF.

The chain combines TRBV6-4 with TRBJ2-6; TRBD1 aligns across 8 bases. The V gene's germline CDR1 is MRHNA and CDR2 SNTAGT. V shed 5 bases, J shed 0 bases, and the junction held 6 bases outside the gene matches. The CDR3 spans 17 residues. CDR3 residues: CASSPQGAGSGANVLTF. The CDR3 region has the DNA TGTGCCAGCAGTCCCCAGGGGGCCGGCTCTGGGGCCAACGTCCTGACTTTC.

This chain links TRBV29-1 with TRBJ1-2; D gene unclear. Trimming shortened V by 2 bases and J by 8 bases, and 18 bases separated the two germline ends. Germline V gene lookup returns CDR1 SQVTM and CDR2 ANQGSEA. The CDR3 totals 14 residues. The CDR3 region is CSVERQVGGVGYTF. CDR3 bases: TGCAGCGTTGAAAGGCAGGTCGGCGGTGTAGGCTACACCTTC.

The V and J genes are TRBV6-1 and TRBJ2-7, with 8 bases matching TRBD1. CDR1 is MNHNS and CDR2 is SASEGT in the germline V gene. There are 14 residues in the CDR3. V trimming: 4 bases; J trimming: 4 bases; junction bases outside the gene matches: 6. The CDR3 DNA reads as TGTGCCAGCAGTGTTGACAGGGGCGGTTACGAGCAGTACTTC. Translated, it gives CASSVDRGGYEQYF.